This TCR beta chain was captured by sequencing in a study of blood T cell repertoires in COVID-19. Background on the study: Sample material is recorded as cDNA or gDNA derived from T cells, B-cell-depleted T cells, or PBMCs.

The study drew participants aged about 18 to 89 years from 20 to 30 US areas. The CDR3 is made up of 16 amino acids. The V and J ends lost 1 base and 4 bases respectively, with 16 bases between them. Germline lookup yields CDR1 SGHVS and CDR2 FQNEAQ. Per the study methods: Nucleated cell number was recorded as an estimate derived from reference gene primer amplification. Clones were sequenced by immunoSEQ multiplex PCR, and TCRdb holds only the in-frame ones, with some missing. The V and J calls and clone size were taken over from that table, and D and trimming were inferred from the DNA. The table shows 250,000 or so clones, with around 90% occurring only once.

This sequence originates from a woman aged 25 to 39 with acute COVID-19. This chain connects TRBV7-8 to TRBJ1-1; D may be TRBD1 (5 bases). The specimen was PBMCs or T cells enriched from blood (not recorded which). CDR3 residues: CASSLGEGGEGTEAFF. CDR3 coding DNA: TGTGCCAGCAGCTTAGGGGAAGGAGGGGAAGGCACTGAAGCTTTCTTT.